Listed below are T cell receptor beta chains from one sample, sequenced in a study of post-analysis software for immune sequencing data. MiXCR was run by TCRdb on the PCR reads, yielding one entry per CDR3 protein. This sample has about 760,000 distinct CDR3 sequences; about 32% occur once, and the top ten carry approximately 0.6%. Sequencing was carried out using blood. All receptors derive from a girl aged 5-17 years with multiple sclerosis. The CDR3 runs from the conserved cysteine through the conserved F or W. The D gene is left open where the match is weak. Clone size is shown for a subset of rows, as once, few, many or a class of expanded clone.

V gene: TRBV7-2; J gene: TRBJ2-5; clone size: -; D gene: TRBD2; CDR3 protein: CASNSTSGHPKTQYF; CDR3 DNA: TGTGCCAGCAACTCGACTAGCGGTCATCCCAAGACCCAGTACTTC
V gene: TRBV7-9; J gene: TRBJ2-1; clone size: few; D gene: TRBD1; CDR3 protein: CASRSGQPYNEQFF; CDR3 DNA: TGTGCCAGCAGGTCGGGACAGCCCTACAATGAGCAGTTCTTC
V gene: TRBV15; J gene: TRBJ2-7; clone size: -; D gene: TRBD2; CDR3 protein: CATNSPRGVSGRDRTYEQYF; CDR3 DNA: TGTGCCACCAACAGCCCTCGTGGGGTTAGCGGGAGGGACCGAACCTACGAGCAGTACTTC
V gene: TRBV5-1; J gene: TRBJ2-7; clone size: -; D gene: -; CDR3 protein: CASSPKIGLAYEQYF; CDR3 DNA: TGCGCCAGCAGCCCGAAGATAGGGCTAGCCTACGAGCAGTACTTC
V gene: TRBV5-5; J gene: TRBJ1-1; clone size: few; D gene: TRBD1; CDR3 protein: CASRLPRTGGSTEAFF; CDR3 DNA: TGTGCCAGCAGGCTTCCCCGGACAGGCGGGAGCACTGAAGCTTTCTTT
V gene: TRBV6-4; J gene: TRBJ1-4; clone size: -; D gene: -; CDR3 protein: CASALGQTNEKLFF; CDR3 DNA: TGTGCCAGCGCTCTCGGACAGACTAATGAAAAACTGTTTTTT
V gene: TRBV20-1; J gene: TRBJ2-3; clone size: few; D gene: TRBD2; CDR3 protein: CSAPRGTSVEDTQYF; CDR3 DNA: TGCAGTGCCCCAAGAGGGACTAGCGTAGAAGATACGCAGTATTTT
V gene: TRBV4-2; J gene: TRBJ2-5; clone size: -; D gene: TRBD2; CDR3 protein: CASSQDPLAGGHETQYF; CDR3 DNA: TGTGCCAGCAGCCAAGATCCCCTAGCGGGGGGGCACGAGACCCAGTACTTC
V gene: TRBV7-6; J gene: TRBJ1-1; clone size: few; D gene: -; CDR3 protein: CASSSGVAEAFF; CDR3 DNA: TGTGCCAGCAGCTCCGGGGTGGCTGAAGCTTTCTTT
V gene: TRBV20-1; J gene: TRBJ1-1; clone size: -; D gene: -; CDR3 protein: CSARPDTEAFF; CDR3 DNA: TGCAGTGCTAGACCCGACACTGAAGCTTTCTTT
V gene: TRBV28; J gene: TRBJ1-1; clone size: -; D gene: -; CDR3 protein: CASSDGPTGPEAFF; CDR3 DNA: TGTGCCAGCAGTGACGGCCCCACAGGGCCTGAAGCTTTCTTT
V gene: TRBV6-5; J gene: TRBJ2-1; clone size: few; D gene: -; CDR3 protein: CASSYGRGGNEQFF; CDR3 DNA: TGTGCCAGCAGTTACGGAAGGGGGGGGAATGAGCAGTTCTTC
V gene: TRBV12-3/TRBV12-4; J gene: TRBJ2-1; clone size: few; D gene: TRBD1; CDR3 protein: CASSLTPDRGRQFF; CDR3 DNA: TGTGCCAGCAGTCTAACCCCGGACAGGGGGCGGCAGTTCTTC
V gene: TRBV7-2; J gene: TRBJ2-5; clone size: few; D gene: -; CDR3 protein: CASSPGSWETQYF; CDR3 DNA: TGTGCCAGCAGCCCAGGGAGTTGGGAGACCCAGTACTTC
V gene: TRBV10-3; J gene: TRBJ1-2; clone size: many; D gene: -; CDR3 protein: CAISEPGTALSGYTF; CDR3 DNA: TGTGCCATCAGTGAGCCTGGGACGGCTCTATCCGGCTACACCTTC
V gene: TRBV5-1; J gene: TRBJ2-3; clone size: -; D gene: -; CDR3 protein: CASSLANPADTQYF; CDR3 DNA: TGCGCCAGCAGCTTGGCGAATCCTGCAGATACGCAGTATTTT
V gene: TRBV3-1; J gene: TRBJ2-1; clone size: -; D gene: TRBD2; CDR3 protein: CASSQALAGATYNEQFF; CDR3 DNA: TGTGCCAGCAGCCAAGCCCTAGCGGGAGCCACCTACAATGAGCAGTTCTTC
V gene: TRBV20-1; J gene: TRBJ1-1; clone size: -; D gene: -; CDR3 protein: CSARSRGVKGEAFF; CDR3 DNA: TGCAGTGCTCGATCGAGGGGGGTTAAGGGTGAAGCTTTCTTT
V gene: TRBV29-1; J gene: TRBJ2-7; clone size: -; D gene: -; CDR3 protein: CSVVVVYEQYF; CDR3 DNA: TGCAGCGTTGTTGTGGTCTACGAGCAGTACTTC
V gene: TRBV7-6; J gene: TRBJ1-6; clone size: -; D gene: -; CDR3 protein: CASSPRQRQYNSPLHF; CDR3 DNA: TGTGCCAGCAGCCCACGACAAAGGCAATATAATTCACCCCTCCACTTT
V gene: TRBV12-3/TRBV12-4; J gene: TRBJ2-1; clone size: many; D gene: TRBD2; CDR3 protein: CASRPSGSYNEQFF; CDR3 DNA: TGTGCCAGCAGACCTAGCGGGTCCTACAATGAGCAGTTCTTC
V gene: TRBV3-1; J gene: TRBJ2-7; clone size: -; D gene: TRBD2; CDR3 protein: CASSLRLAGSYNEQYF; CDR3 DNA: TGTGCCAGCAGCCTCAGACTAGCGGGCTCCTACAATGAGCAGTACTTC
V gene: TRBV19; J gene: TRBJ1-2; clone size: few; D gene: TRBD1; CDR3 protein: CASSTGTGGSYGYTF; CDR3 DNA: TGTGCCAGTAGTACCGGGACAGGGGGTAGCTATGGCTACACCTTC